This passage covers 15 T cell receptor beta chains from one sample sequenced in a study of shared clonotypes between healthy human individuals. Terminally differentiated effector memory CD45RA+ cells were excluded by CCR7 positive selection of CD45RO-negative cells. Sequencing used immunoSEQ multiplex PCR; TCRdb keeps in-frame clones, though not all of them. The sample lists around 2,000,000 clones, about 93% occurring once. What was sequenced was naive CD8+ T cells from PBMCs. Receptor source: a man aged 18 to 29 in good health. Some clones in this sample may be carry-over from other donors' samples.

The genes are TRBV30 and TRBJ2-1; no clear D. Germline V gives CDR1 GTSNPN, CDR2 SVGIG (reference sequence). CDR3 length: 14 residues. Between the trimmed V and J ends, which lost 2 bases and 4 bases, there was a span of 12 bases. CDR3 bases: TGTGCCTGGAGTTGGGGAAATAGGTACAATGAGCAGTTCTTC. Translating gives CAWSWGNRYNEQFF.

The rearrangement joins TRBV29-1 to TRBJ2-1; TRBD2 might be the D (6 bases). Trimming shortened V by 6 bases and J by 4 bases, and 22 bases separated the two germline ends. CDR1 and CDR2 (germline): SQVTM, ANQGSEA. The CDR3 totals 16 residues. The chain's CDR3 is CSVRSGVNSRYNEQFF. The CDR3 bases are TGCAGCGTACGTAGCGGCGTAAATTCACGGTACAATGAGCAGTTCTTC.

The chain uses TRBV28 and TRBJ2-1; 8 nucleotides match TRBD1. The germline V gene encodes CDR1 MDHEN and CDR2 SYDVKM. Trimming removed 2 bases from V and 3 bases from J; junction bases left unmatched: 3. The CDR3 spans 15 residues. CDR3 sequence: CASSLGRGHYNEQFF. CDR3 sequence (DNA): TGTGCCAGCAGTTTAGGCAGGGGGCACTACAATGAGCAGTTCTTC.

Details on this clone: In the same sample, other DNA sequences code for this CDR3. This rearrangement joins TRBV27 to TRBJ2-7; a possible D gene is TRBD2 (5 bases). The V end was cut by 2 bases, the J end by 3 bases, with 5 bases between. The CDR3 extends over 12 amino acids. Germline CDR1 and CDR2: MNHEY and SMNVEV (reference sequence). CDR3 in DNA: TGTGCCAGCAGTTTAGCGGGCTACGAGCAGTACTTC. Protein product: CASSLAGYEQYF.

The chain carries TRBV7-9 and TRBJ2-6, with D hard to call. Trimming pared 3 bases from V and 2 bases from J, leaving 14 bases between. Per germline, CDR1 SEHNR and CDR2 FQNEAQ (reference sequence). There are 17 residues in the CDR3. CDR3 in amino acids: CASSFRSSDTGANVLTF. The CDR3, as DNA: TGTGCCAGCAGCTTTCGCTCGTCAGATACTGGGGCCAACGTCCTGACTTTC.

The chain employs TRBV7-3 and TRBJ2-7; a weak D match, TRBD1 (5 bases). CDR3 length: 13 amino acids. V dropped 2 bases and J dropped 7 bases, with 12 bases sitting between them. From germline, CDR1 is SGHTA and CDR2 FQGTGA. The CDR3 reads CASSLGALGEQYF. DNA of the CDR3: TGTGCCAGCAGCTTAGGGGCCTTGGGGGAGCAGTACTTC.

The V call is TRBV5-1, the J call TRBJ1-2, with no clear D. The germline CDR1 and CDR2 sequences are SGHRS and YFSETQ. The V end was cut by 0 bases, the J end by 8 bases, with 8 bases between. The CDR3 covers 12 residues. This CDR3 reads CASSLDDWGYTF. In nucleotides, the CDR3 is TGCGCCAGCAGCTTGGATGACTGGGGCTACACCTTC. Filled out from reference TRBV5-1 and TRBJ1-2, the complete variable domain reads KAGVTQTPRYLIKTRGQQVTLSCSPISGHRSVSWYQQTPGQGLQFLFEYFSETQRNKGNFPGRFSGRQFSNSRSEMNVSTLELGDSALYLCASSLDDWGYTFGSGTRLTVV.

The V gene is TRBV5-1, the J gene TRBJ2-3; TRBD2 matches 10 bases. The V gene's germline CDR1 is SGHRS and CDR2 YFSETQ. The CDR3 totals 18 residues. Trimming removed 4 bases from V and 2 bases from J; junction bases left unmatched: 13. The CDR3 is CASSQLKGLADATDTQYF. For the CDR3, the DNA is TGCGCCAGCAGCCAGCTAAAAGGACTAGCGGACGCCACAGATACGCAGTATTTT.

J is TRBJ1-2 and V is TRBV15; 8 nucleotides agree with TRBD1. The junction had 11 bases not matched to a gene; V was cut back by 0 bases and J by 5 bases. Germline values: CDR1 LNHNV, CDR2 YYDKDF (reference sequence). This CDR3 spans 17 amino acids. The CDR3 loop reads CATSRDLSGGDKYGYTF. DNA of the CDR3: TGTGCCACCAGCAGAGATCTGTCAGGGGGCGACAAGTATGGCTACACCTTC.

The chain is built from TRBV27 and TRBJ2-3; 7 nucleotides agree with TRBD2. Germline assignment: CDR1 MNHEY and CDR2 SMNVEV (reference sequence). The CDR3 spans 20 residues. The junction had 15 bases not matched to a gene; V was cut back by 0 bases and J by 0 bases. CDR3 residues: CASSLSIRFASGTSTDTQYF. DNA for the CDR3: TGTGCCAGCAGTTTATCGATAAGGTTCGCTAGCGGAACTAGCACAGATACGCAGTATTTT.

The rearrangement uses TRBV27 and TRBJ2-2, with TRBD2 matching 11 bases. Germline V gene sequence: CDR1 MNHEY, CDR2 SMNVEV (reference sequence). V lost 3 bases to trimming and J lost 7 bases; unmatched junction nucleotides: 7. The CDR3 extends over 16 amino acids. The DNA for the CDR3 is TGTGCCAGCAGTTTGCGACTAGCGGGACTCGTCGGGGAGCTGTTTTTT. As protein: CASSLRLAGLVGELFF.

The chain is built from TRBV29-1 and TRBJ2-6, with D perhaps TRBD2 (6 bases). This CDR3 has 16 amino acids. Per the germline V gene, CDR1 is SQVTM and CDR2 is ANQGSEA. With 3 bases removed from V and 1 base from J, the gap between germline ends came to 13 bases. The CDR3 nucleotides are TGCAGCGTTGATAACCCCCGGGGGTCTGGGGCCAACGTCCTGACTTTC. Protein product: CSVDNPRGSGANVLTF.

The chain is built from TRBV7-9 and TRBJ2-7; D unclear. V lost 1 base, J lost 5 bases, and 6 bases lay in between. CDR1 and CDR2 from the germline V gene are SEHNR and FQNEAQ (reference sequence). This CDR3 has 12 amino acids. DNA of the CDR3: TGTGCCAGCAGCTTAGGGCCTAACGAGCAGTACTTC. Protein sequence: CASSLGPNEQYF.

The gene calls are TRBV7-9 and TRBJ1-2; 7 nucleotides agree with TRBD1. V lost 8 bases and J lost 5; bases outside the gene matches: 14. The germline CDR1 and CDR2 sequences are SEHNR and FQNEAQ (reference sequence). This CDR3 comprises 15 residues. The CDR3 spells CASLDRDPLLYGYTF. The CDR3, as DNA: TGTGCCAGCCTCGACAGGGATCCCTTACTGTATGGCTACACCTTC.

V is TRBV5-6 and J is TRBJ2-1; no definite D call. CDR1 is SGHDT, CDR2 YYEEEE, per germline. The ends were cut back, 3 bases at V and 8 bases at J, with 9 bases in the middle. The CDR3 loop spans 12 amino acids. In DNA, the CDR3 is TGTGCCAGCAGCTCCATGTTCGATGAGCAGTTCTTC. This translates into CASSSMFDEQFF.